This T cell receptor (beta chain) was documented in a study of post-analysis software for immune sequencing data. Included in the TCR beta cDNA libraries were unique molecular identifiers. One entry per CDR3 protein, called by TCRdb with MiXCR from the PCR reads. The table lists 350,000 to 500,000 distinct CDR3 sequences, less than 40% of them singletons. This clonotype was counted between two and nine times. Its specificity is unknown. This CDR3 contains 17 residues. J lost 2 bases, V lost 3 bases, and 10 bases had no gene match. General study findings and limits: Same-batch preparations were strongly co-clustered by F measure. Roughly five TRBV segments were more frequent in patients than controls; TRBV5-6, TRBV5-1 and TRBV20-1 belonged to this group.

This sequence originates from a girl aged 2 to 10 with multiple sclerosis. V usage is TRBV12-3 or TRBV12-4 and J usage is TRBJ1-2; 9 bases fit TRBD1. The sequenced sample consisted of blood. CDR3: CASSFRQGVFGNYGYTF. The CDR3, as DNA: TGTGCCAGCAGTTTTCGACAGGGGGTTTTCGGGAACTATGGCTACACCTTC.